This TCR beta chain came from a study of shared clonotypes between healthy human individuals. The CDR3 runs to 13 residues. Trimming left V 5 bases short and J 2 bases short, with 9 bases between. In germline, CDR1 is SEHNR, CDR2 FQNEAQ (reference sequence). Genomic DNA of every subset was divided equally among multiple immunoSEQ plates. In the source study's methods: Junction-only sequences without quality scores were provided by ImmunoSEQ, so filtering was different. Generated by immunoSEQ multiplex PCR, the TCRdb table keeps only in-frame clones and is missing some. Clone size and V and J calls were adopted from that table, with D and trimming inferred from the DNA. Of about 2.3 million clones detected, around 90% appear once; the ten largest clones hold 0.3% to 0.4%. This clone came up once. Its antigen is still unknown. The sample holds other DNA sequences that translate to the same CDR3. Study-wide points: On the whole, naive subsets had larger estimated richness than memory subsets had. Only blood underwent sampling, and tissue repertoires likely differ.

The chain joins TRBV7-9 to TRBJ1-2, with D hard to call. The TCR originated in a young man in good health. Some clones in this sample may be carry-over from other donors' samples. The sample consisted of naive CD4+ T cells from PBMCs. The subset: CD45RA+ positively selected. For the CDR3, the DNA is TGTGCCAGCAGCCCGACGGGGAACTATGGCTACACCTTC. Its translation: CASSPTGNYGYTF. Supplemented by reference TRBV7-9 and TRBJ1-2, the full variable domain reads DTGVSQNPRHKITKRGQNVTFRCDPISEHNRLYWYRQTLGQGPEFLTYFQNEAQLEKSRLLSDRFSAERPKGSFSTLEIQRTEQGDSAMYLCASSPTGNYGYTFGSGTRLTVV.